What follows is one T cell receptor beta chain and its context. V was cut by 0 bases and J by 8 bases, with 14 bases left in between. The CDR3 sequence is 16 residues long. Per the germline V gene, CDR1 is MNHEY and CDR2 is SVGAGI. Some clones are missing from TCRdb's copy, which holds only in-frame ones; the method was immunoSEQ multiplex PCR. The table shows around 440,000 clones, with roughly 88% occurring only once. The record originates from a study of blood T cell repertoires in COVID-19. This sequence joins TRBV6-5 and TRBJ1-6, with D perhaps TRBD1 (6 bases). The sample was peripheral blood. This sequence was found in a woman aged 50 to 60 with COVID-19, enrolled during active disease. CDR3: CASSYSGQGSYSPLHF. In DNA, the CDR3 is TGTGCCAGCAGTTACTCCGGGCAGGGGTCGTATTCACCCCTCCACTTT.